The following is a TCR beta chain sequence with its context. The target antigen is unknown. These data belong to a study of PD-1 blockade in classical Hodgkin lymphoma. Findings of the study overall: It was among complete responders that baseline diversity resembled that of newly diagnosed patients. Diminished baseline TCR diversity has been reported in newly diagnosed patients relative to healthy donors. Exclusion applied to patients who initiated nivolumab less than 1 year following ASCT. Underlying causes for the observed repertoire differences were not defined, possibly disease activity or prior therapy.

Every one of the patients relapsed after autologous stem cell transplantation (brentuximab vedotin exposure was variable). The CDR3 length is 15 residues. J lost 3 bases, V lost 4 bases, and 6 bases had no gene match. CDR1 is SGHTA, CDR2 FQGNSA, per germline. Data came from immunoSEQ multiplex PCR; TCRdb stores just in-frame clones and leaves some out. This table has some 39,000 clones, 88% appearing once. This chain connects TRBV7-2 to TRBJ2-7; TRBD1 aligns across 10 bases. This sample comprised peripheral blood mononuclear cells (PBMCs), obtained at baseline. This TCR came from a human donor with classical Hodgkin lymphoma. CDR3 residues: CASSSGTGEFYEQYF. The CDR3 region has the DNA TGTGCCAGCAGCTCCGGGACAGGGGAGTTCTACGAGCAGTACTTC.